These 14 T cell receptor beta chains originate from one sample sequenced in a study of blood T cell dynamics during melanoma immunotherapy (dated by TCRdb to about 2020). Libraries were prepared through the immunoSEQ multiplex PCR assay. TCRdb provides this immuneACCESS table in a form limited to in-frame rearrangements. Some clones are lacking; in checked studies, under half of them reflect an unresolved V gene, and why the rest are absent is not known. This sample lists about 11,000 clones; 84% were detected once. Approximately 15% of the sample is taken by the ten largest. The time point label corresponds to: pre-treatment baseline. This specimen was blood, taken from a patient treated with checkpoint blockade. The receptors shown here come from a human donor with melanoma.

The chain has TRBV11-2 and TRBJ2-7; possible D gene TRBD2, 5 bases. The germline V gene encodes CDR1 SGHAT and CDR2 FQNNGV. Trimming took off 7 bases at V and 1 base at J, with 11 bases between the two ends. This CDR3 is 13 amino acids long. CDR3 sequence (DNA): TGTGCCAGCACCGCCCGGGATTCCTACGAGCAGTACTTC. It codes for CASTARDSYEQYF.

The chain is built from TRBV4-1 and TRBJ1-1; 7 nucleotides line up with TRBD1. CDR3 length: 15 amino acids. V dropped 4 bases and J dropped 4; count of bases not matched to a gene: 9. Germline V gene data show CDR1 as MGHRA and CDR2 as YSYEKL. CDR3 region: CASSRRDSGATEAFF. CDR3 bases: TGCGCCAGCAGCCGAAGGGACAGCGGAGCCACTGAAGCTTTCTTT.

The rearrangement uses TRBV9 and TRBJ2-2, with D perhaps matching TRBD2 (5 bases). The CDR3 length is 16 residues. With 0 bases removed from V and 2 bases from J, the gap between germline ends came to 11 bases. Looked up from germline, CDR1 is SGDLS and CDR2 is YYNGEE. CDR3 loop: CASSVANSANTGELFF. The DNA for the CDR3 is TGTGCCAGCAGCGTAGCTAATAGCGCCAACACCGGGGAGCTGTTTTTT.

V and J are TRBV5-1 and TRBJ2-2, with D perhaps matching TRBD1 (6 bases). V was trimmed by 6 bases and J by 9 bases, leaving 24 bases between them. Germline CDR1 reads SGHRS; CDR2 reads YFSETQ. This CDR3 spans 16 amino acids. The DNA of the CDR3 is TGCGCCAGCACAGATACCGGGACATATGCGAATAGGGAGCTGTTTTTT. It translates to CASTDTGTYANRELFF.

This chain connects TRBV6-5 to TRBJ2-1, with TRBD1 identical over 10 bases. This CDR3 contains 13 residues. Germline values: CDR1 MNHEY, CDR2 SVGAGI. V gave up 10 bases and J gave up 7 bases; unmatched junction bases: 7. The CDR3 DNA is TGTGCCACCGGGACAGGGGATGCGAATGAGCAGTTCTTC. Translating gives CATGTGDANEQFF.

This sequence joins TRBV19 and TRBJ1-1; no reliable D call. Germline V CDR1 and CDR2: LNHDA, SQIVND (reference sequence). Trimming removed 5 bases from V and 4 bases from J, with 8 bases in between. The CDR3 has 12 residues. CDR3 DNA: TGTGCCAGTAGTCTCGGAAGCACTGAAGCTTTCTTT. Translation: CASSLGSTEAFF.

The chain uses TRBV6-5 and TRBJ1-1; D gene unclear. V lost 6 bases and J lost 1, with 9 bases in between. The CDR3 is 13 amino acids. The V gene's germline CDR1 is MNHEY and CDR2 SVGAGI. The CDR3: CASRVDANTEAFF. Here the CDR3 DNA reads TGTGCCAGCAGAGTGGATGCGAACACTGAAGCTTTCTTT.

The gene calls are TRBV4-3 and TRBJ2-4; tentative D call: TRBD2 (7 bases). Trimming pared 2 bases from V and 7 bases from J, leaving 15 bases between. CDR1 and CDR2 from the germline V gene are LGHNA and YSLEER. The CDR3 covers 15 residues. The CDR3 bases are TGCGCCAGCAGCCAACGGAGGGGGGGAATGAACATTCAGTACTTC. It translates to CASSQRRGGMNIQYF.

V and J are TRBV19 and TRBJ1-4, with D perhaps TRBD1 (6 bases). The germline gives CDR1 LNHDA, CDR2 SQIVND (reference sequence). This CDR3 spans 15 amino acids. V shed 1 base and J shed 8 bases, with 14 bases lying between them. The CDR3 DNA reads TGTGCCAGTAGTATAGGACAGGCACAATACGAAAAACTGTTTTTT. Translating it yields CASSIGQAQYEKLFF.

This chain uses TRBV5-1 with TRBJ2-7; D perhaps matches TRBD1 (6 bases). Germline CDR1 and CDR2: SGHRS and YFSETQ. This CDR3 is 14 amino acids long. Trimming took off 4 bases at V and 0 bases at J, with 11 bases between the two ends. The CDR3 DNA follows: TGCGCCAGCAGCGCGGACAGCCCCTCCTACGAGCAGTACTTC. Residues: CASSADSPSYEQYF.

This chain joins TRBV2 and TRBJ1-1; a possible D gene is TRBD1 (5 bases). The V end was cut by 6 bases, the J end by 4 bases, with 15 bases between. This CDR3 contains 14 residues. Per the germline V gene, CDR1 is SNHLY and CDR2 is FYNNEI. The CDR3 here is CASRLSGLGTEAFF. The CDR3 DNA sequence: TGTGCCAGCAGGCTTTCAGGGCTGGGCACTGAAGCTTTCTTT.

This clone was recorded only once. J is TRBJ1-2 and V is TRBV6-6, with D perhaps matching TRBD1 (6 bases). Trimming removed 8 bases from V and 8 bases from J, with 18 bases in between. The germline gives CDR1 MNHNY, CDR2 SVGAGI (reference sequence). There are 13 residues in the CDR3. The CDR3 nucleotides are TGTGCCAGCCTTTCGGGGGGGGCTGGGGGCTACACCTTC. It specifies CASLSGGAGGYTF.

The rearrangement joins TRBV27 to TRBJ1-4, with 7 positions matching TRBD1. This CDR3 is 13 amino acids long. The V and J ends lost 7 bases and 15 bases, in that order; junction bases with no gene match: 14. In germline, CDR1 is MNHEY, CDR2 SMNVEV (reference sequence). This CDR3 reads CASTQDDRAVMFF. The CDR3 DNA reads TGTGCCAGCACCCAAGACGACAGGGCTGTGATGTTTTTT.

This clone was counted only a few times. The J gene is TRBJ1-2, the V gene TRBV15, with no clear D. CDR1 and CDR2 (germline): LNHNV, YYDKDF (reference sequence). The CDR3 loop spans 14 amino acids. V lost 0 bases to trimming and J lost 8 bases, with 13 bases between them. CDR3 DNA: TGTGCCACCAGCAGAGATGGGCCCGGGCTCGGCTACACCTTC. This encodes CATSRDGPGLGYTF.